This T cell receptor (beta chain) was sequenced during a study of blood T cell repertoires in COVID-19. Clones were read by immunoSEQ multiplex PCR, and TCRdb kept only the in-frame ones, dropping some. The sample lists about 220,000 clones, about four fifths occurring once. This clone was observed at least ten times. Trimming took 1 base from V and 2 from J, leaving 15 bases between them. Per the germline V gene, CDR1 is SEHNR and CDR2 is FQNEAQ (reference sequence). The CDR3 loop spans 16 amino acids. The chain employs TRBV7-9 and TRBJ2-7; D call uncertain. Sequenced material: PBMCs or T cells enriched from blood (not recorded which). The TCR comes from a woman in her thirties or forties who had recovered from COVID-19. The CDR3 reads CASSLEHSSRPYEQYF. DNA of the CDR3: TGTGCCAGCAGCTTAGAGCACAGCTCCCGACCCTACGAGCAGTACTTC.